This is a list of T cell receptor beta chains from one sample in a study of beta chain features in type 1 diabetes. The data were produced by immunoSEQ multiplex PCR, yet TCRdb's version contains in-frame clones alone and is incomplete. The profile covers approximately 170,000 clones, with almost 8% appearing a single time and 0.5% taken by the ten largest. The sample was central memory CD4+ T cells from blood. The receptors were gathered from a young man with type 1 diabetes. Both conserved end residues are part of each CDR3. D genes are given only for firm matches. Clone sizes are given selectively: once, few, many, or a class where the clone is expanded.

v_gene	j_gene	d_gene	abundance	CDR3nt	CDR3aa
TRBV11-2	TRBJ2-5	.	few	TGTGCCAGCAGCTTACCAGGGCGGGGAGAGACCCAGTACTTC	CASSLPGRGETQYF
TRBV5-1	TRBJ2-2	.	few	TGCGCCAGCAGCTTAGACAGTGCCCTGACGAGCACCGGGGAGCTGTTTTTT	CASSLDSALTSTGELFF
TRBV28	TRBJ2-7	.	few	TGTGCCAGCAGTTTATTGGGGGCTCCTTTGAACGAGCAGTACTTC	CASSLLGAPLNEQYF
TRBV7-2	TRBJ2-1	.	.	TGTGCCAGCAGCACCCAGTCCCGTGAGCAGTTCTTC	CASSTQSREQFF
TRBV18	TRBJ2-7	TRBD2	few	TGTGCCAGCTCACGACGACTAGCGGGAGAGGGCGAGCAGTACTTC	CASSRRLAGEGEQYF
TRBV6-5	TRBJ1-5	TRBD1	few	TGTGCCACCAAACCGACAGGGAATAGCAATCAGCCCCAGCATTTT	CATKPTGNSNQPQHF
TRBV5-1	TRBJ2-2	.	.	TGCGCCAGCACGGGATTCCCCGAGAGCGGGGAGCTGTTTTTT	CASTGFPESGELFF
TRBV15	TRBJ2-5	.	few	TGTGCCACCAGCAAGGGCGGGGCTGGTCAAGAGACCCAGTACTTC	CATSKGGAGQETQYF
TRBV2	TRBJ2-7	.	.	TGTGCCAGCAGTTTATCGTACGAGCAGTACTTC	CASSLSYEQYF
TRBV18	TRBJ1-1	.	few	TGTGCCAGCTCAGGCTTACAAAGGAGCACTGAAGCTTTCTTT	CASSGLQRSTEAFF
TRBV7-2	TRBJ2-5	.	few	TGTGCAGAAGGGGGCCAAGAGACCCAGTACTTC	CAEGGQETQYF
TRBV30	TRBJ1-2	.	few	TGTGCCTGGAGGATGCGGGGGAAGGGTGGCTACACCTTC	CAWRMRGKGGYTF
TRBV25-1	TRBJ1-4	TRBD1	few	TGTGCCAGCGGAACAGGGGGCGGTAATGAAAAACTGTTTTTT	CASGTGGGNEKLFF
TRBV7-9	TRBJ2-6	TRBD1	few	TGTGCCAGCAGCGTATTCCGGTACAGGGGCTCTGGGGCCAACGTCCTGACTTTC	CASSVFRYRGSGANVLTF
TRBV2	TRBJ1-5	TRBD1	few	TGTGCCAGCCGGGGACAGAGCAATCAGCCCCAGCATTTT	CASRGQSNQPQHF
TRBV30	TRBJ1-2	TRBD1	few	TGTGCCTGGAGTCCCGGACAGGGGGTAGGGGGCTACACCTTC	CAWSPGQGVGGYTF
TRBV28	TRBJ2-1	.	few	TGTGCCAGCTTGGGCGGGGTCACCTACAATGAGCAGTTCTTC	CASLGGVTYNEQFF
TRBV14	TRBJ2-3	TRBD2	few	TGTGCCAGCAGCCAAGGTTGGACTAGCGGGCTAGGCGCAGATACGCAGTATTTT	CASSQGWTSGLGADTQYF
TRBV4-2	TRBJ1-5	TRBD1	few	TGTGCCAGCAGCCAAGGAGGGGGCGGGAATCAGCCCCAGCATTTT	CASSQGGGGNQPQHF
TRBV5-4	TRBJ2-7	.	few	TGTGCCAGCAGCTTGCGGTCGGCGGGGTACGAGCAGTACTTC	CASSLRSAGYEQYF
TRBV19	TRBJ1-5	TRBD1	few	TGTGCCAGTAGGGACAGGGGGCATCAGCCCCAGCATTTT	CASRDRGHQPQHF
TRBV2	TRBJ2-1	TRBD2	few	TGTGCCAGCAGTGAAGACCTGTCGAGCGGGGGGAAGCAGTTCTTC	CASSEDLSSGGKQFF
TRBV9	TRBJ1-2	TRBD1	.	TGTGCCAGCAGCGTGGGACAGGGAAGCTATGGCTACACCTTC	CASSVGQGSYGYTF
TRBV5-1	TRBJ1-6	TRBD1	.	TGCGCCAGCAGCACGGGACAGGGGGATTCACCCCTCCACTTT	CASSTGQGDSPLHF
TRBV18	TRBJ1-2	.	.	TGTGCCAGCTCACCCGGTCCGATCTATGGCTACACCTTC	CASSPGPIYGYTF
TRBV7-2	TRBJ2-1	.	many	TGTGCCAGCACCACCTGGAGGAATGAGCAGTTCTTC	CASTTWRNEQFF